A single sample is the source of the 21 T cell receptor beta chains below, sequenced in a study of T cell responses to AZD1222 COVID-19 vaccine. Data came from immunoSEQ multiplex PCR; TCRdb stores just in-frame clones and leaves some out. Of 110,000 to 150,000 clones in the sample, 88% were seen once. The starting material was peripheral blood, obtained 28 days after the second AZD1222 dose. The receptors were gathered from an adult who received the AZD1222 COVID-19 vaccine.

The sample holds a few counts of this clone. The J gene is TRBJ2-6, the V gene TRBV7-9; 7 bases are shared with TRBD1. The length of the CDR3 is 15 residues. CDR1 SEHNR and CDR2 FQNEAQ come from the germline V gene (reference sequence). After removal of 3 bases from V and 2 bases from J, the junction contained 1 base not matched to a gene. The CDR3 spells CASSLTGTGANVLTF. Here the CDR3 DNA reads TGTGCCAGCAGCTTGACAGGGACTGGGGCCAACGTCCTGACTTTC.

V is TRBV10-3 and J is TRBJ1-5, with 8 bases aligning to TRBD1. Germline CDR1 ENHRY, CDR2 SYGVKD. V shed 2 bases and J 9 bases; nucleotides not matched to a gene: 6. CDR3 length: 14 residues. In nucleotides, the CDR3 is TGTGCCATCAGTGAGACCGGACAGGGTTCGCCCCAGCATTTT. It codes for CAISETGQGSPQHF.

The chain uses TRBV29-1 and TRBJ2-1; 8 positions agree with TRBD2. V dropped 6 bases and J dropped 9; count of bases not matched to a gene: 13. This CDR3 comprises 14 residues. From germline, CDR1 is SQVTM and CDR2 ANQGSEA. In DNA form, the CDR3 reads TGCAGCGTGAGGCACGGGGGGGGTCGGAGTGAGCAGTTCTTC. Amino acids: CSVRHGGGRSEQFF.

V usage is TRBV19 and J usage is TRBJ2-7; 9 bases map to TRBD2. The junction had 12 bases not matched to a gene; V was cut back by 7 bases and J by 2 bases. The CDR3 loop spans 16 amino acids. The germline V gene encodes CDR1 LNHDA and CDR2 SQIVND (reference sequence). The CDR3 DNA follows: TGTGCCAGTACCTCGACTAGCGGCCAGCCGACCTACGAGCAGTACTTC. Amino acid sequence: CASTSTSGQPTYEQYF.

V usage is TRBV9 and J usage is TRBJ2-5; 10 positions match TRBD2. Germline CDR1 is SGDLS and CDR2 is YYNGEE. V lost 0 bases and J lost 5; bases outside the gene matches: 4. The CDR3 has 15 amino acids. For the CDR3, the DNA is TGTGCCAGCAGCGTAGAAAGCGGGAGGGCGGAGACCCAGTACTTC. Protein sequence: CASSVESGRAETQYF.

This chain uses TRBV30 with TRBJ2-1; 8 bases map to TRBD1. V was pared by 5 bases and J by 8 bases, with 11 bases of the junction left unmatched. The germline V gene has CDR1 GTSNPN and CDR2 SVGIG (reference sequence). CDR3 length equals 14 residues. CDR3 nucleotide sequence: TGTGCCTGGGAAGAACAGGGGGTTGGTGATGAGCAGTTCTTC. The encoded protein is CAWEEQGVGDEQFF.

The genes are TRBV7-2 and TRBJ2-3, with TRBD2 identical over 10 bases. CDR3 length: 15 amino acids. Per the germline V gene, CDR1 is SGHTA and CDR2 is FQGNSA. V lost 4 bases and J lost 8; bases outside the gene matches: 9. CDR3 bases: TGTGCCAGCAGCTCCAGCGGGGGGGCCATAGTTACGCAGTATTTT. Translating gives CASSSSGGAIVTQYF.

The chain is built from TRBV11-3 and TRBJ2-1, with 10 bases identical to TRBD1. CDR1 and CDR2 (germline): SGHNT, YENEEA. Trimming cost V 3 bases and J 3 bases; bases outside gene matches: 5. The CDR3 consists of 16 residues. CDR3 residues: CASSFDGDRGYNEQFF. The CDR3 DNA is TGTGCCAGCAGCTTTGATGGGGACAGGGGCTACAATGAGCAGTTCTTC.

This clone turned up a few times. The chain carries TRBV5-1 and TRBJ2-2; D possibly corresponds to TRBD2 (7 bases). The CDR3 has 19 amino acids. Between the trimmed V and J ends, which lost 2 bases and 6 bases, there was a span of 26 bases. Germline-derived CDR1 and CDR2 are SGHRS and YFSETQ. CDR3 in DNA: TGCGCCAGCAGCTTTATGCCTGTCGGGAGCGGGACAACCGCCGGGGAGCTGTTTTTT. It is translated as CASSFMPVGSGTTAGELFF.

J is TRBJ2-7 and V is TRBV24-1; the D gene is possibly TRBD2 (7 bases). V lost 9 bases and J 1 base, leaving 15 bases between the germline ends. Germline V lookup: CDR1 KGHDR, CDR2 SFDVKD. The CDR3 spans 14 residues. The CDR3 DNA reads TGTGCCACCTCCCGGGGGGCAGGTTCCTACGAGCAGTACTTC. Protein sequence: CATSRGAGSYEQYF.

The V and J genes are TRBV20-1 and TRBJ2-4, with 9 bases that match TRBD1. Trimming cost V 3 bases and J 0 bases; bases outside gene matches: 9. The CDR3 sequence is 17 residues long. The germline V gene has CDR1 DFQATT and CDR2 SNEGSKA (reference sequence). The CDR3: CSASNWDRVLAKNIQYF. CDR3 coding DNA: TGCAGTGCTAGTAATTGGGACAGGGTCCTAGCCAAAAACATTCAGTACTTC.

The rearrangement joins TRBV11-1 to TRBJ1-1; unclear D gene. The CDR3 is made up of 13 amino acids. The V and J ends lost 5 bases and 4 bases respectively, with 11 bases between them. Germline V CDR1 and CDR2: SGHAT, FQDESV (reference sequence). This CDR3 is CASSPHPGTEAFF. In nucleotides, the CDR3 is TGTGCCAGCAGCCCTCATCCGGGCACTGAAGCTTTCTTT.

The chain uses TRBV4-1 and TRBJ2-7; TRBD2 might be the D (7 bases). Trimming took off 4 bases at V and 3 bases at J, with 16 bases between the two ends. Germline lookup yields CDR1 MGHRA and CDR2 YSYEKL. The CDR3 extends over 15 amino acids. The CDR3 loop is CASSLLGGLSYEQYF. CDR3 coding DNA: TGCGCCAGCAGCCTCCTCGGGGGGCTCAGCTACGAGCAGTACTTC.

This chain uses TRBV4-3 with TRBJ1-2, with 7 bases that match TRBD1. The CDR3 extends over 14 amino acids. Germline V gene sequence: CDR1 LGHNA, CDR2 YSLEER. Trimming cost V 0 bases and J 8 bases; bases outside gene matches: 6. The CDR3, as DNA: TGCGCCAGCAGCCAAGAACCAGGGGGTAACGGCTACACCTTC. Amino acids: CASSQEPGGNGYTF.

This chain joins TRBV3-1 (or the pseudogene TRBV3-2) and TRBJ1-1; D is possibly TRBD1 (6 bases). The germline V gene encodes CDR1 LGHDT and CDR2 YNNKEL (reference sequence). The CDR3 consists of 13 residues. Trimming pared 4 bases from V and 8 bases from J, leaving 14 bases between. Written as DNA, the CDR3 is TGTGCCAGCAGCCGCCCTAACAGGGCCGAAGCTTTCTTT. This gives the protein CASSRPNRAEAFF.

J is TRBJ2-2 and V is TRBV6-5; D uncertain. Germline lookup yields CDR1 MNHEY and CDR2 SVGAGI. The CDR3 spans 14 residues. V shed 4 bases and J shed 1 base, with 7 bases lying between them. The CDR3 loop is CASSSRQNTGELFF. CDR3 nucleotide sequence: TGTGCCAGCAGTTCTCGACAGAACACCGGGGAGCTGTTTTTT.

The chain links TRBV4-3 to TRBJ2-4; the D gene is possibly TRBD1 (6 bases). CDR1 LGHNA and CDR2 YSLEER come from the germline V gene. The CDR3 sequence is 16 residues long. Deletions cut 0 bases from V and 8 bases from J, with 17 bases between. CDR3 sequence: CASSQDRGPPGDIQYF. The CDR3 DNA sequence: TGCGCCAGCAGCCAAGATCGGGGCCCCCCAGGGGACATTCAGTACTTC.

The rearrangement links TRBV28 to TRBJ2-1; no reliable D call. V lost 6 bases, J lost 8 bases, and 11 bases lay in between. There are 12 residues in the CDR3. Germline V CDR1 and CDR2: MDHEN, SYDVKM. This chain's CDR3 is CASSPQRHEQFF. The CDR3 region has the DNA TGTGCCAGCAGCCCACAGAGACATGAGCAGTTCTTC.

The chain recombines TRBV7-8 with TRBJ2-1; possibly TRBD1 or TRBD2 for D (5 bases each). V was trimmed by 3 bases and J by 2 bases, leaving 11 bases between them. Germline CDR1 reads SGHVS; CDR2 reads FQNEAQ. CDR3 size: 15 residues. The CDR3 region is CASSFRLGAYNEQFF. In DNA form, the CDR3 reads TGTGCCAGCAGCTTTCGTTTGGGGGCCTACAATGAGCAGTTCTTC.

This chain connects TRBV19 to TRBJ2-2; no firm D call. Trimming took 3 bases from V and 2 from J, leaving 10 bases between them. Germline values: CDR1 LNHDA, CDR2 SQIVND (reference sequence). The CDR3 is 15 amino acids. The CDR3 nucleotides read TGTGCCAGTAGTATTAACCGCGATAACACCGGGGAGCTGTTTTTT. Translation gives CASSINRDNTGELFF.

The chain recombines TRBV6-5 with TRBJ2-7; D is uncertain. Per germline, CDR1 MNHEY and CDR2 SVGAGI. This CDR3 contains 13 residues. The germline V and J ends were trimmed by 7 bases and 6 bases, with 16 bases remaining between them. CDR3 nucleotides: TGTGCCAGCACTAAGGTGGGGAACCTCGAGCAGTACTTC. This translates into CASTKVGNLEQYF.